The source of this TCR beta chain is a study of blood T cell repertoires in COVID-19. Overall study: Acute-phase and convalescent COVID-19 samples originated in the United States, Italy and Spain. Sources were T cells, B-cell-depleted T cells, or PBMCs; the material itself was cDNA or gDNA.

The CDR3 is 12 amino acids. V trimming: 5 bases; J trimming: 10 bases; junction bases outside the gene matches: 6. Original data processing: Estimation of nucleated cell counts relied on the amplification of reference gene primers. TCRdb's table, derived via immunoSEQ multiplex PCR, lists solely in-frame clones and lacks some. V and J calls plus clone size are reproduced from that table; the DNA served to infer D and trimming. Of about 160,000 clones in the sample, about nine tenths were seen once. The chain is built from TRBV12-3 or TRBV12-4 and TRBJ1-1, with 8 nucleotides matching TRBD1. The sample taken for sequencing was peripheral blood. This TCR was sampled from a man aged 18 to 35 with acute or convalescent COVID-19. CDR3 amino acids: CASSPTGQGAFF. The CDR3 DNA follows: TGTGCCAGCAGTCCCACTGGACAGGGAGCTTTCTTT.